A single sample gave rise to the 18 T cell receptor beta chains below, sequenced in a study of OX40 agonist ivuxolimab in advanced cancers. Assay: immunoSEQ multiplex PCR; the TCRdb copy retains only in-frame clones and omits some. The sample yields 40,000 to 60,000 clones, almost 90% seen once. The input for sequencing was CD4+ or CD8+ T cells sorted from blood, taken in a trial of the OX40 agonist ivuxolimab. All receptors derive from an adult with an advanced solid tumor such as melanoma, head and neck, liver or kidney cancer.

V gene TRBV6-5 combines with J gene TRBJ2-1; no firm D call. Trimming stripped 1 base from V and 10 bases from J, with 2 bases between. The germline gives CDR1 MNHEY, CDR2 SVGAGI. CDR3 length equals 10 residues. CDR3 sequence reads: CASSYYEQFF. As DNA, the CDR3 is TGTGCCAGCAGTTACTACGAGCAGTTCTTC.

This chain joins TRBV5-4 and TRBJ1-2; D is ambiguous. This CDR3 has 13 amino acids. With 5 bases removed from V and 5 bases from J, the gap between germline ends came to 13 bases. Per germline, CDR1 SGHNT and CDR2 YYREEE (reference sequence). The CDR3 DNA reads TGTGCCAGCAGTTCTCGAGGAGTGTATGGCTACACCTTC. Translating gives CASSSRGVYGYTF. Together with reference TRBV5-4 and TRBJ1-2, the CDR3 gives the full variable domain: ETGVTQSPTHLIKTRGQQVTLRCSSQSGHNTVSWYQQALGQGPQFIFQYYREEENGRGNFPPRFSGLQFPNYSSELNVNALELDDSALYLCASSSRGVYGYTFGSGTRLTVV.

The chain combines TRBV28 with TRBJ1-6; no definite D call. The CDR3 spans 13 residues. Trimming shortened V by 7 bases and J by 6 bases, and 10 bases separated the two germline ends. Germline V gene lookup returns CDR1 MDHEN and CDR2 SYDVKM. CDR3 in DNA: TGTGCCAGCACGAGCACGGGTAATTCACCCCTCCACTTT. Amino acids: CASTSTGNSPLHF.

The CDR3 bases are TGTGCCAGCAGAGCAGGGGCCACCGATAATTCACCCCTCCACTTT. Encoded protein: CASRAGATDNSPLHF. The chain carries TRBV6-6 and TRBJ1-6; possibly TRBD1 for D (6 bases). Trimming pared 6 bases from V and 5 bases from J, leaving 14 bases between. This CDR3 has 15 residues. Germline CDR1 and CDR2: MNHNY and SVGAGI (reference sequence).

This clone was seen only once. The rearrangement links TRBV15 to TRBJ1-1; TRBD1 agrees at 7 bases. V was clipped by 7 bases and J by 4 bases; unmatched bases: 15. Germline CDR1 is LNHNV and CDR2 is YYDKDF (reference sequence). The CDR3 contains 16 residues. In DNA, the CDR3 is TGTGCCACCACCCGAGGGGGCGGTGGGTTTAGCACTGAAGCTTTCTTT. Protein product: CATTRGGGGFSTEAFF. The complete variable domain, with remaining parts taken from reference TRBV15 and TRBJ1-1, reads DAMVIQNPRYQVTQFGKPVTLSCSQTLNHNVMYWYQQKSSQAPKLLFHYYDKDFNNEADTPDNFQSRRPNTSFCFLDIRSPGLGDTAMYLCATTRGGGGFSTEAFFGQGTRLTVV.

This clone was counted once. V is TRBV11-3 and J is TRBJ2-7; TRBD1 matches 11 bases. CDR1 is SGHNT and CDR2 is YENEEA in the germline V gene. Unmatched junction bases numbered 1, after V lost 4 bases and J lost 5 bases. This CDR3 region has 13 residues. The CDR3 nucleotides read TGTGCCAGCAGCTCGGACAGGGGGCACGAGCAGTACTTC. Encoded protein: CASSSDRGHEQYF.

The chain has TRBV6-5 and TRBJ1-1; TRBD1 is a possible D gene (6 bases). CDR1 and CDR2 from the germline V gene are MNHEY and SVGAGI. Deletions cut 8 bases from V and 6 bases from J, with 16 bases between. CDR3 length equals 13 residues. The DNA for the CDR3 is TGTGCCAGCTCCTCGGGGGGCCTAGCTGAAGCTTTCTTT. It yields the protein CASSSGGLAEAFF.

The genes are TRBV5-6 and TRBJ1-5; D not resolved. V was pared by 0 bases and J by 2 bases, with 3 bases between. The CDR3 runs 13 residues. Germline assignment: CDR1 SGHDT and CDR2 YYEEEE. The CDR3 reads CASSLVGNQPQHF. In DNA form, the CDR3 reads TGTGCCAGCAGCTTGGTTGGCAATCAGCCCCAGCATTTT.

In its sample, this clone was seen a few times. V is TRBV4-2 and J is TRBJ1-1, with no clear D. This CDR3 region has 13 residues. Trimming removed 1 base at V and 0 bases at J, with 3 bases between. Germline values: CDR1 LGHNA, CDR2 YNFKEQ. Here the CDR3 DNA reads TGTGCCAGCAGCCAAGCGATGAACACTGAAGCTTTCTTT. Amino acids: CASSQAMNTEAFF.

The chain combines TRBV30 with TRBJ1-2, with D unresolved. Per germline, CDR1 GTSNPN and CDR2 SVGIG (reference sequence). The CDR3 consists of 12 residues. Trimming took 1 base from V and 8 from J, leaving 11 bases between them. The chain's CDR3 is CAWSATNGGYTF. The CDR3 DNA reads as TGTGCCTGGAGTGCTACTAACGGGGGCTACACCTTC. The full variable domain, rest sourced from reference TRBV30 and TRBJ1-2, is SQTIHQWPATLVQPVGSPLSLECTVEGTSNPNLYWYRQAAGRGLQLLFYSVGIGQISSEVPQNLSASRPQDRQFILSSKKLLLSDSGFYLCAWSATNGGYTFGSGTRLTVV.

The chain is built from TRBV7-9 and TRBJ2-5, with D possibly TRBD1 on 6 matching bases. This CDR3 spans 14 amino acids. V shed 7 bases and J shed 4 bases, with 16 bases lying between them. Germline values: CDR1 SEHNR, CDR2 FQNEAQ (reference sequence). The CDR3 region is CASKEGTGRETQYF. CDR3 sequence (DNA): TGTGCCAGCAAAGAAGGTACAGGGAGAGAGACCCAGTACTTC.

CDR3 nucleotide sequence: TGTGCCAGCAGCGAGGGGGCTAGCGGGGTGGTTGGCAATGAGCAGTTCTTC. This gives the protein CASSEGASGVVGNEQFF. The chain carries TRBV9 and TRBJ2-1; 9 bases match TRBD2. Germline CDR1 and CDR2: SGDLS and YYNGEE. The junction had 13 bases not matched to a gene; V was cut back by 3 bases and J by 6 bases. The CDR3 is 17 amino acids. Full variable domain (remainder filled in from reference TRBV9 and TRBJ2-1): DSGVTQTPKHLITATGQRVTLRCSPRSGDLSVYWYQQSLDQGLQFLIQYYNGEERAKGNILERFSAQQFPDLHSELNLSSLELGDSALYFCASSEGASGVVGNEQFFGPGTRLTVL.

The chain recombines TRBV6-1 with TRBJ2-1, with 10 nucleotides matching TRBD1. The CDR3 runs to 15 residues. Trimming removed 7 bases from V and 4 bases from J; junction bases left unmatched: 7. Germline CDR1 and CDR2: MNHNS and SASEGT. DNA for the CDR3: TGTGCCAGCACTTTCAGGACAGGGGGTTACAATGAGCAGTTCTTC. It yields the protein CASTFRTGGYNEQFF.

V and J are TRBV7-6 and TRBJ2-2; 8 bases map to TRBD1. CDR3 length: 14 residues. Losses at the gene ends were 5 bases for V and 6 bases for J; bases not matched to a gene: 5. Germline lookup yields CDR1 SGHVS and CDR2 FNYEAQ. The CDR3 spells CASSEQGAAGELFF. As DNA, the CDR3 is TGTGCCAGCAGCGAGCAGGGGGCTGCCGGGGAGCTGTTTTTT.

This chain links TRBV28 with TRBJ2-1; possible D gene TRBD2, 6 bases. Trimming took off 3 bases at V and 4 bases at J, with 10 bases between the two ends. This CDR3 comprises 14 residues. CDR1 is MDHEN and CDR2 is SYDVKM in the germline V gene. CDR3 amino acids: CASSFEGGYNEQFF. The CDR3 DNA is TGTGCCAGCAGTTTCGAGGGAGGATACAATGAGCAGTTCTTC.

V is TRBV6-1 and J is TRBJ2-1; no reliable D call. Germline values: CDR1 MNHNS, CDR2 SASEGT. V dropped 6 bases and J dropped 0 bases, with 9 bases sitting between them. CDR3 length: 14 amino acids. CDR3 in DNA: TGTGCCAGCAGAAGTTGGGCCTCCTACAATGAGCAGTTCTTC. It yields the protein CASRSWASYNEQFF.

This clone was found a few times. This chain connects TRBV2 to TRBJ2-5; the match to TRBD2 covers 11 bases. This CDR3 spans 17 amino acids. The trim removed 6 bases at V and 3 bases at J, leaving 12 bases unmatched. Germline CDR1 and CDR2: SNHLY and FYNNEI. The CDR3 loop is CASRLGALAGGKETQYF. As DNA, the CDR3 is TGTGCCAGCAGGCTGGGGGCCCTAGCGGGGGGTAAAGAGACCCAGTACTTC.

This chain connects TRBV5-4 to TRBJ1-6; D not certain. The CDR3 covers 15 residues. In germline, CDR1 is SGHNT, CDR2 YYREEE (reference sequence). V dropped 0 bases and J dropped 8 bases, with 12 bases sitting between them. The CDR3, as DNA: TGTGCCAGCAGCTTGGGGGCGGGGTTTGATTCACCCCTCCACTTT. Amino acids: CASSLGAGFDSPLHF.